A selection of T cell receptor beta chains follows, all from one sample in a study of shared T cell receptors in the human thymus. Clones were sequenced by immunoSEQ multiplex PCR, and TCRdb holds only the in-frame ones, with some missing. The table lists approximately 660,000 clones, 88% of them singletons, with around 0.0099% in the top ten. These data also featured in a second study, about human thymus T cells.

Material: thymocytes. All receptors derive from a boy younger than two with a congenital heart defect. Each CDR3 is given with its conserved first and last residue. The D gene is left open where the match is weak. Some rows mark clone size as missing; the rest say once, few, many or name a class of expanded clone.

d_call: -
v_call: TRBV15
j_call: TRBJ2-2
clone_size: -
cdr3_aa: CATSRDSRVAGELFF
cdr3_nt: TGTGCCACCAGCAGAGATAGCAGGGTGGCCGGGGAGCTGTTTTTT

d_call: -
v_call: TRBV20-1
j_call: TRBJ2-3
clone_size: -
cdr3_aa: CSARSRSQYF
cdr3_nt: TGCAGTGCTAGAAGTCGGTCGCAGTATTTT

d_call: -
v_call: TRBV7-9
j_call: TRBJ2-3
clone_size: -
cdr3_aa: CASSSPADTQYF
cdr3_nt: TGTGCCAGCAGCTCCCCCGCAGATACGCAGTATTTT

d_call: -
v_call: TRBV5-1
j_call: TRBJ2-7
clone_size: -
cdr3_aa: CASSPPIGAGSYEQYF
cdr3_nt: TGCGCCAGCAGCCCCCCGATTGGAGCGGGCAGCTACGAGCAGTACTTC

d_call: -
v_call: TRBV18
j_call: TRBJ2-7
clone_size: -
cdr3_aa: CASSPRDGRWGWGSYEQYF
cdr3_nt: TGTGCCAGCTCACCACGTGATGGCAGGTGGGGCTGGGGCTCCTACGAGCAGTACTTC

d_call: TRBD2
v_call: TRBV11-2
j_call: TRBJ2-7
clone_size: -
cdr3_aa: CASSPRLAVYEQYF
cdr3_nt: TGTGCCAGCAGCCCCAGACTAGCGGTCTACGAGCAGTACTTC

d_call: -
v_call: TRBV6-1
j_call: TRBJ2-1
clone_size: -
cdr3_aa: CASSERGGPYNEQFF
cdr3_nt: TGTGCCAGCAGTGAAAGGGGAGGACCCTACAATGAGCAGTTCTTC

d_call: -
v_call: TRBV7-9
j_call: TRBJ2-3
clone_size: -
cdr3_aa: CASSPKRLPTSTDTQYF
cdr3_nt: TGTGCCAGCAGCCCGAAGAGACTACCTACTAGCACAGATACGCAGTATTTT

d_call: -
v_call: TRBV4-1
j_call: TRBJ2-7
clone_size: -
cdr3_aa: CASSPTPAPSSYEQYF
cdr3_nt: TGCGCCAGCAGTCCTACTCCCGCCCCGAGCTCCTACGAGCAGTACTTC

d_call: TRBD1
v_call: TRBV29-1
j_call: TRBJ2-2
clone_size: -
cdr3_aa: CSVGQEPGELFF
cdr3_nt: TGCAGCGTAGGACAGGAGCCCGGGGAGCTGTTTTTT

d_call: TRBD1
v_call: TRBV11-2
j_call: TRBJ1-2
clone_size: -
cdr3_aa: CASRGDRSIHYGYTF
cdr3_nt: TGTGCCAGCAGGGGGGACAGGTCCATACACTATGGCTACACCTTC

d_call: TRBD1
v_call: TRBV11-2
j_call: TRBJ2-2
clone_size: -
cdr3_aa: CASSSGQGLLPNTGELFF
cdr3_nt: TGTGCCAGCAGCTCTGGACAGGGTCTGCTCCCGAACACCGGGGAGCTGTTTTTT

d_call: -
v_call: TRBV30
j_call: TRBJ2-7
clone_size: -
cdr3_aa: CAWSVFRSYEQYF
cdr3_nt: TGTGCCTGGAGTGTTTTCAGGTCCTACGAGCAGTACTTC

d_call: TRBD2
v_call: TRBV6-1
j_call: TRBJ2-3
clone_size: -
cdr3_aa: CASLTSGRGTQYF
cdr3_nt: TGTGCCAGCCTGACTAGCGGGAGGGGTACGCAGTATTTT

d_call: -
v_call: TRBV10-2
j_call: TRBJ2-1
clone_size: -
cdr3_aa: CASKAASYNEQFF
cdr3_nt: TGCGCCAGCAAGGCGGCTTCCTACAATGAGCAGTTCTTC

d_call: TRBD2
v_call: TRBV4-1
j_call: TRBJ2-7
clone_size: -
cdr3_aa: CASSQEAPSTSGRSEQYF
cdr3_nt: TGCGCCAGCAGCCAAGAGGCCCCCTCGACTAGCGGGAGAAGTGAGCAGTACTTC

d_call: TRBD2
v_call: TRBV9
j_call: TRBJ2-1
clone_size: -
cdr3_aa: CASSLGGENEQFF
cdr3_nt: TGTGCCAGCAGCCTGGGGGGGGAGAATGAGCAGTTCTTC

d_call: -
v_call: TRBV21-1
j_call: TRBJ2-5
clone_size: -
cdr3_aa: CASSRRDRGGETQYF
cdr3_nt: TGTGCCAGCAGCAGGAGGGACAGGGGAGGAGAGACCCAGTACTTC

d_call: -
v_call: TRBV6-7
j_call: TRBJ2-7
clone_size: -
cdr3_aa: CASSYPRDTYYEQYF
cdr3_nt: TGTGCCAGCAGTTACCCCCGGGACACCTACTACGAGCAGTACTTC

d_call: TRBD1
v_call: TRBV5-1
j_call: TRBJ2-7
clone_size: -
cdr3_aa: CASSSVPGQGIERQYF
cdr3_nt: TGCGCCAGCAGCTCCGTACCGGGACAGGGTATAGAAAGGCAGTACTTC

d_call: -
v_call: TRBV6-6
j_call: TRBJ2-7
clone_size: -
cdr3_aa: CASSWGFSGAGYEQYF
cdr3_nt: TGTGCCAGCAGTTGGGGATTTAGCGGAGCGGGCTACGAGCAGTACTTC

d_call: TRBD2
v_call: TRBV4-1
j_call: TRBJ2-5
clone_size: -
cdr3_aa: CASSATSQETQYF
cdr3_nt: TGCGCCAGCAGCGCGACTAGCCAGGAGACCCAGTACTTC

d_call: -
v_call: TRBV28
j_call: TRBJ1-1
clone_size: -
cdr3_aa: CASWSGKAGGLNTEAFF
cdr3_nt: TGTGCCAGCTGGTCAGGAAAAGCGGGGGGGCTTAACACTGAAGCTTTCTTT

d_call: -
v_call: TRBV19
j_call: TRBJ2-1
clone_size: -
cdr3_aa: CASSIRLRFRNEQFF
cdr3_nt: TGTGCCAGTAGTATAAGATTAAGGTTCAGGAATGAGCAGTTCTTC

d_call: -
v_call: TRBV7-8
j_call: TRBJ2-1
clone_size: -
cdr3_aa: CASSLVLVEINEQFF
cdr3_nt: TGTGCCAGCAGCTTAGTTCTGGTAGAGATCAATGAGCAGTTCTTC

d_call: TRBD1
v_call: TRBV18
j_call: TRBJ1-4
clone_size: -
cdr3_aa: CASSPIGGGRGTNEKLFF
cdr3_nt: TGTGCCAGCTCACCGATTGGAGGGGGCAGAGGAACTAATGAAAAACTGTTTTTT

d_call: TRBD2
v_call: TRBV15
j_call: TRBJ2-1
clone_size: -
cdr3_aa: CATSRDEGLATDEQFF
cdr3_nt: TGTGCCACCAGCAGAGATGAAGGACTAGCGACAGATGAGCAGTTCTTC

d_call: -
v_call: TRBV25-1
j_call: TRBJ2-2
clone_size: -
cdr3_aa: CARSEMEGTGELFF
cdr3_nt: TGTGCCCGCAGTGAAATGGAGGGGACCGGGGAGCTGTTTTTT

d_call: TRBD2
v_call: TRBV28
j_call: TRBJ2-7
clone_size: -
cdr3_aa: CASSSRCSGSGPYEQYF
cdr3_nt: TGTGCCAGCAGTTCCCGCTGTAGCGGGAGTGGGCCCTACGAGCAGTACTTC

d_call: -
v_call: TRBV2
j_call: TRBJ1-4
clone_size: -
cdr3_aa: CASSETGEKLFF
cdr3_nt: TGTGCCAGCAGTGAAACCGGGGAAAAACTGTTTTTT

d_call: -
v_call: TRBV7-9
j_call: TRBJ2-7
clone_size: -
cdr3_aa: CASSLALGWSSYEQYF
cdr3_nt: TGTGCCAGCAGCTTAGCCCTCGGGTGGAGCTCCTACGAGCAGTACTTC

d_call: TRBD2
v_call: TRBV5-1
j_call: TRBJ2-1
clone_size: -
cdr3_aa: CASSLEAGGNGNEQFF
cdr3_nt: TGCGCCAGCAGCTTGGAAGCGGGAGGGAACGGGAATGAGCAGTTCTTC

d_call: -
v_call: TRBV7-9
j_call: TRBJ2-1
clone_size: -
cdr3_aa: CASSLAGKGNEQFF
cdr3_nt: TGTGCCAGCAGCTTGGCGGGAAAGGGCAATGAGCAGTTCTTC

d_call: TRBD2
v_call: TRBV2
j_call: TRBJ2-3
clone_size: -
cdr3_aa: CASSRESRVVAGITDTQYF
cdr3_nt: TGTGCCAGCAGTCGGGAGTCCCGGGTGGTAGCGGGGATCACAGATACGCAGTATTTT

d_call: TRBD2
v_call: TRBV9
j_call: TRBJ2-3
clone_size: -
cdr3_aa: CASSVAGTSGRAATDTQYF
cdr3_nt: TGTGCCAGCAGCGTAGCAGGGACTAGCGGGAGGGCTGCCACAGATACGCAGTATTTT

d_call: -
v_call: TRBV19
j_call: TRBJ2-2
clone_size: -
cdr3_aa: CASSLATPSTGELFF
cdr3_nt: TGTGCCAGTAGCCTAGCGACTCCTTCGACCGGGGAGCTGTTTTTT

d_call: TRBD1
v_call: TRBV27
j_call: TRBJ1-3
clone_size: -
cdr3_aa: CASATGSLRNTIYF
cdr3_nt: TGTGCCAGCGCGACAGGGTCTCTGAGAAACACCATATATTTT

d_call: -
v_call: TRBV6-6
j_call: TRBJ2-5
clone_size: -
cdr3_aa: CASSYSGGETQYF
cdr3_nt: TGTGCCAGCAGTTACTCCGGGGGAGAGACCCAGTACTTC

d_call: -
v_call: TRBV5-4
j_call: TRBJ2-7
clone_size: -
cdr3_aa: CASSSCTSRPYEQYF
cdr3_nt: TGTGCCAGCAGCTCGTGTACCTCGAGGCCCTACGAGCAGTACTTC

d_call: TRBD2
v_call: TRBV27
j_call: TRBJ2-7
clone_size: -
cdr3_aa: CASRSFSGSGSSYEQYF
cdr3_nt: TGTGCCAGCAGGTCCTTTAGCGGGAGTGGAAGCTCCTACGAGCAGTACTTC

d_call: TRBD1
v_call: TRBV6-1
j_call: TRBJ2-7
clone_size: -
cdr3_aa: CASSAWDRGPYEQYF
cdr3_nt: TGTGCCAGCAGCGCCTGGGACAGGGGTCCCTACGAGCAGTACTTC

d_call: -
v_call: TRBV25-1
j_call: TRBJ2-7
clone_size: -
cdr3_aa: CASSEFHSYEQYF
cdr3_nt: TGTGCCAGCAGTGAATTTCACAGCTACGAGCAGTACTTC

d_call: TRBD2
v_call: TRBV7-6
j_call: TRBJ2-3
clone_size: once
cdr3_aa: CASSSGLAGVNTDTQYF
cdr3_nt: TGTGCCAGCAGCTCGGGACTAGCGGGAGTAAATACAGATACGCAGTATTTT

d_call: -
v_call: TRBV7-2
j_call: TRBJ2-7
clone_size: -
cdr3_aa: CASSLDGGSYEQYF
cdr3_nt: TGTGCCAGCAGCTTAGACGGGGGCTCCTACGAGCAGTACTTC

d_call: TRBD2
v_call: TRBV7-2
j_call: TRBJ2-7
clone_size: -
cdr3_aa: CASSLAPRLAGLYEQYF
cdr3_nt: TGTGCCAGCAGCTTAGCTCCACGACTAGCGGGTCTCTACGAGCAGTACTTC

d_call: TRBD2
v_call: TRBV25-1
j_call: TRBJ2-1
clone_size: -
cdr3_aa: CASSGTSGSSNEQFF
cdr3_nt: TGTGCCAGCAGTGGGACTAGCGGGAGTTCCAATGAGCAGTTCTTC

d_call: TRBD1
v_call: TRBV4-3
j_call: TRBJ2-1
clone_size: -
cdr3_aa: CASSQTGGAYNEQFF
cdr3_nt: TGCGCCAGCAGCCAGACAGGGGGAGCCTACAATGAGCAGTTCTTC